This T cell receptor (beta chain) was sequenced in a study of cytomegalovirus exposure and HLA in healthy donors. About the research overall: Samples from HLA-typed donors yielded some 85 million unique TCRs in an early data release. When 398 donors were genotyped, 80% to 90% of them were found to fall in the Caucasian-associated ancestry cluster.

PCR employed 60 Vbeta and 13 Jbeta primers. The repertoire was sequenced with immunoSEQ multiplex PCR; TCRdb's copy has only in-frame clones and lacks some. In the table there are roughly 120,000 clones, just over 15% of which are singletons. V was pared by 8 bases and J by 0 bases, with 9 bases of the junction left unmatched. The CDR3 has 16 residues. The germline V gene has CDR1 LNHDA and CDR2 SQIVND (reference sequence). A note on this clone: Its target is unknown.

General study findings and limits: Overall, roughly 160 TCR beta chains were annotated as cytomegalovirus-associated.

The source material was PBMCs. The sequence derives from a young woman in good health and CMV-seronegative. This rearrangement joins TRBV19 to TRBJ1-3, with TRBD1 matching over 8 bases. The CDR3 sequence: CASGSDRGFSGNTIYF. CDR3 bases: TGTGCCAGTGGATCTGACAGGGGATTCTCTGGAAACACCATATATTTT. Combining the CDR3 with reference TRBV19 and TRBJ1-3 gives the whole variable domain DGGITQSPKYLFRKEGQNVTLSCEQNLNHDAMYWYRQDPGQGLRLIYYSQIVNDFQKGDIAEGYSVSREKKESFPLTVTSAQKNPTAFYLCASGSDRGFSGNTIYFGEGSWLTVV.